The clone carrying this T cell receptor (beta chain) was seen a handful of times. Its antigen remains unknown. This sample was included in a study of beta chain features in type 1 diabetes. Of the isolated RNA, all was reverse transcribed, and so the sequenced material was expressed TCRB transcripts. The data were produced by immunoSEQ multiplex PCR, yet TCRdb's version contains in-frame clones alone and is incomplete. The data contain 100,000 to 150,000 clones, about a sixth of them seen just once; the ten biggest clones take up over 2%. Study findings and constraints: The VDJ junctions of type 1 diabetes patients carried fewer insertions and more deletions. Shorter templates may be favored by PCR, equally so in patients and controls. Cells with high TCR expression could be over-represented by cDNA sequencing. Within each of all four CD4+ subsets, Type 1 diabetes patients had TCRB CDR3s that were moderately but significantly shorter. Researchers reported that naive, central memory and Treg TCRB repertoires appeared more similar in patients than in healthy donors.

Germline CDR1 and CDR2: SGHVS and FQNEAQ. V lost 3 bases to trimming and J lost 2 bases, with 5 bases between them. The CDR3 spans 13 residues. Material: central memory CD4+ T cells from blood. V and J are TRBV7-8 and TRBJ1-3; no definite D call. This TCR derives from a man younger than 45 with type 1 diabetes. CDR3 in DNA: TGTGCCAGCAGCTTTAAAGCTGGAAACACCATATATTTT. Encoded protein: CASSFKAGNTIYF.